The T cell receptor beta chain under discussion was sequenced for a study of siplizumab effects on memory and regulatory T cells. Broader study findings: Naive T cells were seen as more diverse than memory cells and as major alloresponse contributors. An assignable naive or memory phenotype was lacking in roughly 80-97% of proliferating CD4+ or CD8+ clones. Under siplizumab, an average around 68% of mappable alloreactive CD4+ clones were Treg-derived, compared with 26.9% in controls.

CDR1 SNHLY and CDR2 FYNNEI come from the germline V gene. This CDR3 contains 14 residues. The germline V and J ends were trimmed by 2 bases and 0 bases, with 8 bases remaining between them. As to this clone: Its target is not known.

This table comes from immunoSEQ multiplex PCR, and its TCRdb copy is limited to in-frame clones, with some not included. The sample has 85,000 to 130,000 clones; around 92% are singletons. V gene TRBV2 combines with J gene TRBJ2-7; D gene ambiguous. Sequences were obtained from CD4+ T cells sorted from blood. This sequence was found in a human donor in good health. Some clones in this sample may be carry-over from other donors' samples. The CDR3 protein is CASSEWDPSYEQYF. The CDR3 DNA follows: TGTGCCAGCAGTGAATGGGATCCCTCCTACGAGCAGTACTTC.